This T cell receptor (beta chain) derives from a study of blood T cell repertoires in COVID-19. Study details: Samples of COVID-19 (acute and convalescent) were obtained from the United States, Italy and Spain. PBMCs, B-cell-depleted T cells, or T cells provided the cDNA or gDNA that made up the material.

This clone was seen just once. Germline V gives CDR1 LGHDT, CDR2 YNNKEL (reference sequence). The CDR3 is 13 residues long. Trimming took 3 bases from V and 6 from J; bases not matched to a gene: 3. Membership in each cohort depended on participant-reported clinical history. Recovered participants had two consecutive negative NP/OP PCR tests, healthcare professional clearance, or symptom resolution. Libraries were prepared by immunoSEQ multiplex PCR; TCRdb keeps only in-frame clonotypes and omits some of them. In the table there are 200,000 or so clones, 89% of which are singletons. This chain links TRBV3-1 (or the pseudogene TRBV3-2) with TRBJ1-1; 8 bases line up with TRBD1. The sequence was collected from a woman between 18 and 29 years old who had recovered from COVID-19. Sequenced sample: PBMCs or T cells enriched from blood (not recorded which). CDR3 sequence: CASSQGQVAEAFF. CDR3 bases: TGTGCCAGCAGCCAGGGACAGGTCGCTGAAGCTTTCTTT.